This is a list of T cell receptor beta chains from one sample in a study of T cells in Graves' hyperthyroidism and ophthalmopathy. TCRdb used MiXCR to reprocess the multiplex PCR reads, holding one entry per CDR3 protein. Of hundreds of thousands of distinct CDR3 sequences in the sample, about 15% were seen once. Specimen: blood. All receptors come from a woman between 18 and 30 years old with Graves' hyperthyroidism. The CDR3 runs from the conserved cysteine through the conserved F or W. Fields, in order: CDR3 protein, CDR3 DNA, clone size, D gene, J gene, V gene. A D gene is named only where the DNA matches it firmly. The size field is filled for only some rows; it gives once, few, many or a size class.

CASSPIYSGSSYEQYF,TGCGCCAGCAGCCCAATATATAGCGGGAGCTCCTACGAGCAGTACTTC,many,TRBD2,TRBJ2-7,TRBV5-1
CASSLAGKPYEQYF,TGTGCCAGCAGCTTAGCCGGGAAACCCTACGAGCAGTACTTC,many,NA,TRBJ2-7,TRBV7-9
CASSPSGLAARDEQYF,TGTGCCAGCTCACCGTCCGGTCTAGCCGCCCGGGACGAGCAGTACTTC,many,NA,TRBJ2-7,TRBV18
CASSPESGSPYEQYF,TGTGCCAGCAGCCCCGAGAGCGGGTCTCCCTACGAGCAGTACTTC,many,NA,TRBJ2-7,TRBV28
CASSILQDGPLHF,TGTGCCAGTAGTATCCTTCAGGATGGTCCCCTCCACTTT,few,NA,TRBJ1-6,TRBV19
CASSSNAGGRTDTQYF,TGTGCCAGCAGCTCAAACGCGGGGGGTCGCACAGATACGCAGTATTTT,many,TRBD2,TRBJ2-3,TRBV11-2
CASSPRGPEPGNTIYF,TGCGCCAGCAGCCCCCGGGGTCCCGAACCTGGAAACACCATATATTTT,many,NA,TRBJ1-3,TRBV5-1
CASSLSGSEYNEQFF,TGTGCCAGCAGCCTCAGCGGGAGCGAGTACAATGAGCAGTTCTTC,few,TRBD2,TRBJ2-1,TRBV6-1
CASSFSYARGSGYGYTF,TGTGCCAGCAGCTTTTCGTATGCAAGGGGGAGCGGCTATGGCTACACCTTC,few,NA,TRBJ1-2,TRBV5-8
CAWMDRAYNSPLHF,TGTGCCTGGATGGACAGGGCATATAATTCACCCCTCCACTTT,many,TRBD1,TRBJ1-6,TRBV30
CASSLGIGGKEETQYF,TGTGCCAGCAGCCTTGGCATTGGGGGGAAGGAAGAGACCCAGTACTTC,many,NA,TRBJ2-5,TRBV4-2
CASSSPPIAGGHSYNEQFF,TGTGCCAGCAGCTCCCCCCCTATAGCGGGAGGGCACTCCTACAATGAGCAGTTCTTC,NA,TRBD2,TRBJ2-1,TRBV7-3
CASSVELGDYTDTQYF,TGTGCCAGCAGCGTAGAGTTGGGCGATTACACAGATACGCAGTATTTT,few,NA,TRBJ2-3,TRBV9